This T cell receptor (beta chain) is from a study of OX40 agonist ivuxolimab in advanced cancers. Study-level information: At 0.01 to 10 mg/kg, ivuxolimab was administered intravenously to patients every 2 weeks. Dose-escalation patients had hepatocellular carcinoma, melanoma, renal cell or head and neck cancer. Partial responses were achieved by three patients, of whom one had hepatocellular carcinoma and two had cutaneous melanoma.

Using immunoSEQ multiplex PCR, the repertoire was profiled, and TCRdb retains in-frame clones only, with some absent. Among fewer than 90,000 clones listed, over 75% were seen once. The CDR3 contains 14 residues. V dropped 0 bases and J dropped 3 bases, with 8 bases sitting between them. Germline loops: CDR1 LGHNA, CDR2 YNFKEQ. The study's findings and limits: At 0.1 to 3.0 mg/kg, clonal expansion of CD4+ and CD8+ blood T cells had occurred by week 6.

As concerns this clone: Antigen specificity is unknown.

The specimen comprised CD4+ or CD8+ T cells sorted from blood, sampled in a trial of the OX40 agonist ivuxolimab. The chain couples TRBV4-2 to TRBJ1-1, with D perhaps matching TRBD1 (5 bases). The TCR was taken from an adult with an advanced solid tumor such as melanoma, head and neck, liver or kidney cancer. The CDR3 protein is CASSQDQGDTEAFF. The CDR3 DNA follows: TGTGCCAGCAGCCAAGATCAAGGGGACACTGAAGCTTTCTTT.